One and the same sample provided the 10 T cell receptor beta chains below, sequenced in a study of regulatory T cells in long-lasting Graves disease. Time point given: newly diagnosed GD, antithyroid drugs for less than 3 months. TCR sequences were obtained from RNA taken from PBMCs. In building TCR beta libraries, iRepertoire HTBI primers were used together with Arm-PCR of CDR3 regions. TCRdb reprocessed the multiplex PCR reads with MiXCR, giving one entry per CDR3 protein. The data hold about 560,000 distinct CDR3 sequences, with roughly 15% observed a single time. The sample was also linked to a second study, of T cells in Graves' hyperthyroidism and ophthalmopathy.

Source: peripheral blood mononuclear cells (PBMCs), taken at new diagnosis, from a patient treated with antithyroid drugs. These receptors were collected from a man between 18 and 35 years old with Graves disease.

The CDR3 DNA reads TGTGCCAGCAGCCAAGGACTAGCGGGAGACGCAGATACGCAGTATTTT. This encodes CASSQGLAGDADTQYF. The rearrangement links TRBV4-2 to TRBJ2-3, with 12 bases lining up with TRBD2. This CDR3 has 16 amino acids. The germline gives CDR1 LGHNA, CDR2 YNFKEQ. Trimming at V came to 1 base and at J to 4 bases, leaving 3 bases not matched to a gene.

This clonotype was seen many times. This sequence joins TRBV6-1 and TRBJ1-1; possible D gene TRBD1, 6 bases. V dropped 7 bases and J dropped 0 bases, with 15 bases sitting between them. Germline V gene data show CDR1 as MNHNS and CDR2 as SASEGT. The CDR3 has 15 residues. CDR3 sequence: CASTLMGGVNTEAFF. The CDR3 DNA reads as TGTGCCAGCACCCTGATGGGGGGCGTGAACACTGAAGCTTTCTTT.

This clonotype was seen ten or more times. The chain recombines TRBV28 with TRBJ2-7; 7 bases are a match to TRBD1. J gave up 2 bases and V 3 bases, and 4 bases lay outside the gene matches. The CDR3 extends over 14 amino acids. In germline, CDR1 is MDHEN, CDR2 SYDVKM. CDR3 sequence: CASSLPGQTYEQYF. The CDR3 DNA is TGTGCCAGCAGTTTGCCGGGACAGACCTACGAGCAGTACTTC.

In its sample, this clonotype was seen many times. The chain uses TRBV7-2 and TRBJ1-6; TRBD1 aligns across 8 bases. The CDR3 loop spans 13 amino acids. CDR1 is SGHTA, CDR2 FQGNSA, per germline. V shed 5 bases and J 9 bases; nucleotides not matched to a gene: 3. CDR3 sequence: CASSGQGSSPLHF. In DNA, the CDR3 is TGTGCCAGCAGCGGACAGGGTAGTTCACCCCTCCACTTT.

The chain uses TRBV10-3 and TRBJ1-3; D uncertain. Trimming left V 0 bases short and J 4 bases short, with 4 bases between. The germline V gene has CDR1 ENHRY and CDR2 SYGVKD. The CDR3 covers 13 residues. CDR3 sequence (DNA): TGTGCCATCAGTGAGTCGAAGGGAAACACCATATATTTT. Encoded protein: CAISESKGNTIYF.

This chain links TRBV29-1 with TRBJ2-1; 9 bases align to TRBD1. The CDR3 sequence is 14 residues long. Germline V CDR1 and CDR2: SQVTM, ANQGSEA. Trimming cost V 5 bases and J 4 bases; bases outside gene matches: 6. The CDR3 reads CSVRRDREYNEQFF. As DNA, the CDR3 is TGCAGCGTTCGAAGGGACAGGGAGTACAATGAGCAGTTCTTC.

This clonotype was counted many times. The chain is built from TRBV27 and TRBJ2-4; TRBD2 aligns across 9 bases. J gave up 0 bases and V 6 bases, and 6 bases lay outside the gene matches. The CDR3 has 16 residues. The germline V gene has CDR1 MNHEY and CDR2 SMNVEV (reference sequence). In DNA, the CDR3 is TGTGCCAGCAGCCCACGACTAGCGGTAGCCAAAAACATTCAGTACTTC. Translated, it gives CASSPRLAVAKNIQYF.

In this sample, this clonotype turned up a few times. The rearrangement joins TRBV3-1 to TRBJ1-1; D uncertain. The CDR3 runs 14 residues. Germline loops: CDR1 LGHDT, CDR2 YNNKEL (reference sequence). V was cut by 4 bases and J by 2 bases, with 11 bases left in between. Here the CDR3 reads CASSLARTNTEAFF. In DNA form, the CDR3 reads TGTGCCAGCAGCCTAGCACGTACTAACACTGAAGCTTTCTTT.

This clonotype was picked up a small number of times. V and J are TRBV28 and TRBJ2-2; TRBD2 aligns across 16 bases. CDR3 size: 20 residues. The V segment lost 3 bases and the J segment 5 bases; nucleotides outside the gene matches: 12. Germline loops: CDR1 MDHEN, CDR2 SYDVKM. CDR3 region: CASSLSTGTSGRVQTGELFF. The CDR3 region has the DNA TGTGCCAGCAGTTTGTCCACCGGGACTAGCGGGAGGGTTCAGACCGGGGAGCTGTTTTTT.

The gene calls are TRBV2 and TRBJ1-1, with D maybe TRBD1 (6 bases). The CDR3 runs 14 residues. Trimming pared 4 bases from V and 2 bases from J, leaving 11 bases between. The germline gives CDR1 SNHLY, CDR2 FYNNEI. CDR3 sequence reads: CASSGNRANTEAFF. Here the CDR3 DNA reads TGTGCCAGCAGTGGAAACAGGGCAAACACTGAAGCTTTCTTT.